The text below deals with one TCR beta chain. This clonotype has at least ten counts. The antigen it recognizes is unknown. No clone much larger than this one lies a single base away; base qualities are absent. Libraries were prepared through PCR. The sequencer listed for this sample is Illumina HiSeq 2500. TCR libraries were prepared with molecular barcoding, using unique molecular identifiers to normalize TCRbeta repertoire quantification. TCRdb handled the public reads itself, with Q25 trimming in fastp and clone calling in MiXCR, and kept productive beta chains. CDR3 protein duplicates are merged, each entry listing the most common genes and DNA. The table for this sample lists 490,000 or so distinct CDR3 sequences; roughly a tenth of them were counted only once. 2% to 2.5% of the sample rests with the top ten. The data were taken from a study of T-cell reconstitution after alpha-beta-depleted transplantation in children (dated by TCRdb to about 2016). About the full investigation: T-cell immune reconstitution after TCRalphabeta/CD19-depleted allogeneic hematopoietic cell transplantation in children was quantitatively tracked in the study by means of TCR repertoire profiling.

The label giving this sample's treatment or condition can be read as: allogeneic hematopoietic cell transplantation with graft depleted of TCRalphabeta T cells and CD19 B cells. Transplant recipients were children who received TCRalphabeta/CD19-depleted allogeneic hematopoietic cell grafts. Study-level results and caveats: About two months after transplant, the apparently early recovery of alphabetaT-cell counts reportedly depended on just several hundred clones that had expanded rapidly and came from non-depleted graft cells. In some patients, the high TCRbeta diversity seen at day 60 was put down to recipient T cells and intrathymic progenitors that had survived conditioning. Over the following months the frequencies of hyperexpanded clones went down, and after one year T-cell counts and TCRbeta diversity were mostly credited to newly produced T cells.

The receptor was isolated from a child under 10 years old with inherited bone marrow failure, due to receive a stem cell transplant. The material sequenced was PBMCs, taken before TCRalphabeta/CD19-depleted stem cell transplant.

The DNA sequence is as follows: TGCAGCGTGGCGACCGGGACAGGGGACACTGAAGCTTTCTTT. The resulting protein is CSVATGTGDTEAFF. The V and J genes are TRBV29-1 and TRBJ1-1, with TRBD1 matching 10 junction bases. For CDR1 and CDR2, the germline V gene lists SQVTM and ANQGSEA. V is trimmed back by 6 bases and J by 3 bases, and the junction contains 7 bases that no gene match accounts for. Spanning cysteine to phenylalanine, the CDR3 consists of 14 amino acids. Only the CDR3 part of the read is kept: 42 bases, read in frame from the first base.